This TCR beta chain came from a study of OX40 agonist ivuxolimab in advanced cancers. Whole-study context: Patients were treated with intravenous ivuxolimab, dosed at 0.01 to 10 mg/kg and infused every 2 weeks. Findings and limits, study-wide: CD4+ T cells averaged fewer expanded clones than CD8+ T cells. Among the nonresponders, some also had low normalized T-cell clonal expansion. Clones of CD4+ and CD8+ blood T cells grew by week 6 at doses of 0.1 to 3.0 mg/kg.

TCRdb keeps only in-frame clones here, not all; method: immunoSEQ multiplex PCR. The sample holds 53,000 or so clones, roughly 84% seen once. As regards this clone: Its antigen remains unknown.

This CDR3 region has 15 residues. With 4 bases clipped from V and 0 bases from J, the junction kept 6 bases outside the gene matches. CDR1 SGHNT and CDR2 YYREEE come from the germline V gene (reference sequence). The V and J genes are TRBV5-4 and TRBJ2-7, with 8 bases fitting TRBD2. This clonotype originated in an adult with an advanced solid tumor such as melanoma, head and neck, liver or kidney cancer. This specimen consisted of CD4+ or CD8+ T cells sorted from blood, obtained in a trial of the OX40 agonist ivuxolimab. The CDR3 bases are TGTGCCAGCAGCCCGGTCGGGAGGGCCTCCTACGAGCAGTACTTC. Protein: CASSPVGRASYEQYF.